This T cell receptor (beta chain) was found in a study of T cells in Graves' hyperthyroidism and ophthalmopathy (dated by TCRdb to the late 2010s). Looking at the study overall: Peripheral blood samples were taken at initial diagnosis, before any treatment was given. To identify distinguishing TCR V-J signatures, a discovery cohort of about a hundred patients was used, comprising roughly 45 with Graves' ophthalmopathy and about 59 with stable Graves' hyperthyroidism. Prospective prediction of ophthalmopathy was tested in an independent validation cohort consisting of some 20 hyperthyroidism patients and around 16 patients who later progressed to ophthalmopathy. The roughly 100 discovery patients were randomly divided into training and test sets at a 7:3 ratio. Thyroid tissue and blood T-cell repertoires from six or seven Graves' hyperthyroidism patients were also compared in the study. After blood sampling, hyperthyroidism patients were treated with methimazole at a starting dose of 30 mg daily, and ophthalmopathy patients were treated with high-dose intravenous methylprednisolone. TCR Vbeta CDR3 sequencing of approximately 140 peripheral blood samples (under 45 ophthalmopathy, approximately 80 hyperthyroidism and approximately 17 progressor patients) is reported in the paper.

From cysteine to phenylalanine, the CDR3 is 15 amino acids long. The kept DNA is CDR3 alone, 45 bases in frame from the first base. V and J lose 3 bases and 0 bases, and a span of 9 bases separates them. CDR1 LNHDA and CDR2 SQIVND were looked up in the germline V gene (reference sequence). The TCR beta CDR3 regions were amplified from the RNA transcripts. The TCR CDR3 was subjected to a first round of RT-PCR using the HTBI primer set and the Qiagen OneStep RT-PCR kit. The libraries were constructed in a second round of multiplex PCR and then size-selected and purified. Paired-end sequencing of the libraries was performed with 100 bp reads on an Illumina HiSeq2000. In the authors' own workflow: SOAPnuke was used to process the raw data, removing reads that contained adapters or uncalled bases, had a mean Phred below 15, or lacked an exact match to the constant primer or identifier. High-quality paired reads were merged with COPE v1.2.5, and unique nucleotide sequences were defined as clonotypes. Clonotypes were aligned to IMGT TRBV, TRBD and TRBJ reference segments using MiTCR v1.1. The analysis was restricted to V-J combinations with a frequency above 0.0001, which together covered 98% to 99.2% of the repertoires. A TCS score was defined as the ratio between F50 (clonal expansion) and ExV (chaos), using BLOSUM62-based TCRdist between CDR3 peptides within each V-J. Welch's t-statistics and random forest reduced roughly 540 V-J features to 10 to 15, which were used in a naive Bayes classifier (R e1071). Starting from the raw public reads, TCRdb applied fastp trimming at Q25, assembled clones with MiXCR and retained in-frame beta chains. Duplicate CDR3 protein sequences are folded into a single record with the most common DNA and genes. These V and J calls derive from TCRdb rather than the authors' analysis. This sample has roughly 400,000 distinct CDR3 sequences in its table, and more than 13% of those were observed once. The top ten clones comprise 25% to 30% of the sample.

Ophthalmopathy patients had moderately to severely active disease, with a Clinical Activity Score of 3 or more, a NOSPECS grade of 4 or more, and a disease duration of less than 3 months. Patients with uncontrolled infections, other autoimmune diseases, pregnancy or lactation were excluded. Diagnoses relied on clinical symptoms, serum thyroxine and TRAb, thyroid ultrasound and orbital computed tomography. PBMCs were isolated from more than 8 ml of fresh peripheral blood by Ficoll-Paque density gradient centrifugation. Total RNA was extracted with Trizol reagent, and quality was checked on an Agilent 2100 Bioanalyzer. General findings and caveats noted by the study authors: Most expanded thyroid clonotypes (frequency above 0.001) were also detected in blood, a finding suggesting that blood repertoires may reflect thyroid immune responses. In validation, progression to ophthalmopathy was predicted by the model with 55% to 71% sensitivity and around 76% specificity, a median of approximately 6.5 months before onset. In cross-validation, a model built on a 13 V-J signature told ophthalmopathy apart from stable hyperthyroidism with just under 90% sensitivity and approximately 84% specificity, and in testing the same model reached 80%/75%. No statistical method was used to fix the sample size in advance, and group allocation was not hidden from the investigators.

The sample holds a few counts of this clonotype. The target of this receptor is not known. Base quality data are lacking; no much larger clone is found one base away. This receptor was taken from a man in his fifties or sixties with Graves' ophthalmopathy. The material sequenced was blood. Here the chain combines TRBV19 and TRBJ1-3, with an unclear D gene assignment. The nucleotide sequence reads TGTGCCAGTAGTATCTCGGGGAGCTCTGGAAACACCATATATTTT. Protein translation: CASSISGSSGNTIYF.